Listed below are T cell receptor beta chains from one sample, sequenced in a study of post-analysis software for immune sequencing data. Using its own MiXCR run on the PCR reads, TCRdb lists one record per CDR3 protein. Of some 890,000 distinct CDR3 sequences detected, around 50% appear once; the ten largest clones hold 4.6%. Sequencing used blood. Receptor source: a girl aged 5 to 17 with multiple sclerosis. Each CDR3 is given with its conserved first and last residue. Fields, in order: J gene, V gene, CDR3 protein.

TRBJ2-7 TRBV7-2 CASSRSGGTSYEQYF
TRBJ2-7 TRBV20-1 CSASQVGGPDYEQYF
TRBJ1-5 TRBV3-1 CASSPSYSGQGNQPQHF
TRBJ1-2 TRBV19 CASKSDRANGYTF
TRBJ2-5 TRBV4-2 CASSQKFSDYYQETQYF
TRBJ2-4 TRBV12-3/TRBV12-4 CASSFSGKAKNIQYF
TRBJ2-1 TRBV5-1 CASSFSNSEQFF
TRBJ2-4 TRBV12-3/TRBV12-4 CASSFIGTSGTGNIQYF
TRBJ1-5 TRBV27 CASSLAGQGSNQPQHF
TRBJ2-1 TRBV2 CASGEGLAGEITRPQFF
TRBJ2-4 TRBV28 CASSLEGQLKNIQYF
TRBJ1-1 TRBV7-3 CASSLTGVTEAFF
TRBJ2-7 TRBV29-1 CSVGGQGSRDYEQYF
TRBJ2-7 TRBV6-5 CASSYSGLAGGAEQYF
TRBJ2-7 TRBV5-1 CASSDHLAGNYEQYF
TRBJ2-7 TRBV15 CATSFGTSVSYEQYF
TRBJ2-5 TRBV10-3 CAISDSVAGLGTQYF
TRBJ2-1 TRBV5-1 CASSLGRAGINEQFF
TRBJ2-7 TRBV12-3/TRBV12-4 CASSSSPGGSGRSYEQYF
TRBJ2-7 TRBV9 CASSVSGTGGYEQYF
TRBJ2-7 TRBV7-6 CASSLGEGLAYEQYF
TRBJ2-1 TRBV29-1 CSAVSAGGYNEQFF
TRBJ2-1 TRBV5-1 CASSFRTESSYNEQFF
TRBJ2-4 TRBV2 CASRVNRADLAKNIQYF
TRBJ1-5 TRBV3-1 CASSQDPASGQHF
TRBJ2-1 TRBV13 CASSSTGGFSYNEQFF
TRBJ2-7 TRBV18 CASSLSERSYEQYF
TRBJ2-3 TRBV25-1 CASGQGGTDTQYF
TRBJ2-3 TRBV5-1 CASSLPSGETDTQYF
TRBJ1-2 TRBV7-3 CASSTRDGKNYGYTF
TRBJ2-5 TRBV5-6 CASSGRRGAETQYF
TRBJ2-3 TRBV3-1 CASSQLWASTDTQYF
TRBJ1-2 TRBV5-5 CASSLVGGSGRSSDGYTF
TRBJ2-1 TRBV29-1 CSVEDLRLAEYNEQFF
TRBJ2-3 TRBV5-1 CASSLGLAASTDTQYF
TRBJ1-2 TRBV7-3 CASSLTDRLGYGYTF
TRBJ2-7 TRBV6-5 CASGTQGSSYEQYF
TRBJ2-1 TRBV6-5 CASSYRLAGVEQFF
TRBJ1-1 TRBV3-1 CASSHRPRGKNTEAFF
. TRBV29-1 CSVRTGTHEQYF